There are many counts of the clone carrying this TCR beta chain. Antigen specificity is unknown. This sample is part of a study of T cells in Graves' hyperthyroidism and ophthalmopathy. Regarding the study as a whole: Most clonotypes that expanded in the thyroid above 0.001 also showed up in blood.

The J segment lost 0 bases and the V segment lost 5 bases, leaving 5 bases of the junction unmatched. The CDR3 is 17 amino acids. RNA transcripts served as the template for amplifying TCR beta CDR3 regions. A first-round RT-PCR of the TCR CDR3 used the HTBI primer set. TCRdb analysed the multiplex PCR reads with MiXCR anew, one entry per CDR3 protein. This table has 400,000 to 550,000 distinct CDR3 sequences, roughly a quarter appearing once. The chain employs TRBV12-3 or TRBV12-4 and TRBJ2-6; 9 positions agree with TRBD1. This receptor was obtained from a woman aged 30 to 39 with Graves' ophthalmopathy. Sequencing was performed on blood. The CDR3 region is CASSPDRGYSGANVLTF. The CDR3 DNA is TGTGCCAGCAGTCCGGACAGGGGTTACTCTGGGGCCAACGTCCTGACTTTC.